The table lists the clone carrying this T cell receptor (beta chain) with a count of one. Its antigen is currently unknown. The data stem from a study of T cell responses to AZD1222 COVID-19 vaccine. Study as a whole: Second doses were pooled across both intervals (about 4 or about 12 weeks). Broader study findings: Nearly half of the spike-specific TCRs reportedly recognize variant regions that carry no mutations. White British donors predominated, females outnumbered males, and clonal diversity was possibly underestimated.

Using immunoSEQ multiplex PCR, the repertoire was profiled, and TCRdb retains in-frame clones only, with some absent. The sample consists of 90,000 to 95,000 clones, roughly nine tenths of them appearing once. The CDR3 covers 12 residues. V lost 6 bases, J lost 6 bases, and 8 bases lay in between. Germline V gene data show CDR1 as SNHLY and CDR2 as FYNNEI. This material consisted of peripheral blood, taken on day 0 of AZD1222 vaccination. The clonotype was recovered from an adult in good health. The chain carries TRBV2 and TRBJ2-2; D possibly corresponds to TRBD2 (6 bases). CDR3 region: CASRGEAGELFF. CDR3 DNA sequence: TGTGCCAGCAGGGGGGAGGCCGGGGAGCTGTTTTTT. The whole variable domain, remainder taken from reference TRBV2 and TRBJ2-2, is EPEVTQTPSHQVTQMGQEVILRCVPISNHLYFYWYRQILGQKVEFLVSFYNNEISEKSEIFDDQFSVERPDGSNFTLKIRSTKLEDSAMYFCASRGEAGELFFGEGSRLTVL.